This T cell receptor (beta chain) was observed in a study of neurological immune-mediated disorders. The table lists this clonotype with many counts. The junction departs from the called germline gene at one end, perhaps through a read error. In TCRdb, the 5' RACE reads were re-called with MiXCR into one record per CDR3 protein. The table records around 38,000 distinct CDR3 sequences, about 14% of them present only once. The CDR3 totals 15 residues. The V gene's germline CDR1 is SGHRS and CDR2 YFSETQ. V usage is TRBV5-1 and J usage is TRBJ1-2, with D possibly matching TRBD1 (5 bases). The receptor comes from a woman between 55 and 75 years old with HTLV-1-associated myelopathy (HAM/TSP). The sample consisted of CD4+ T cells from blood. The CDR3 region is CASSLARDAGYGYTF. As DNA, the CDR3 is TGCGCCAGCAGTTTGGCTCGGGACGCAGGCTATGGCTACACCTTC.